A single sample gave rise to the 5 T cell receptor beta chains below, sequenced in a study of T cell responses to AZD1222 COVID-19 vaccine. Generated by immunoSEQ multiplex PCR, the TCRdb table keeps only in-frame clones and is missing some. The sample holds around 160,000 clones, 80% to 95% seen once. Sequencing used peripheral blood, obtained on day 0 of MenACWY control vaccination. These receptors originate from an adult in good health.

This clone was seen once. J is TRBJ1-6 and V is TRBV30; D might be TRBD1 (6 bases). Germline assignment: CDR1 GTSNPN and CDR2 SVGIG (reference sequence). V gave up 0 bases and J gave up 7 bases, with 13 bases separating them. The CDR3 consists of 15 residues. CDR3 sequence reads: CAWSVLGGMNSPLHF. In nucleotides, the CDR3 is TGTGCCTGGAGTGTACTAGGGGGAATGAATTCACCCCTCCACTTT.

The chain has TRBV5-4 and TRBJ2-5, with TRBD1 matching over 7 bases. CDR3 length: 13 residues. The ends lost 4 bases at V and 5 bases at J; junction bases unmatched: 5. CDR1 SGHNT and CDR2 YYREEE come from the germline V gene (reference sequence). The CDR3 region has the DNA TGTGCCAGCAGCCAACAGGGGTCCGAGACCCAGTACTTC. As protein: CASSQQGSETQYF.

This chain joins TRBV3-1 (or the pseudogene TRBV3-2) and TRBJ2-1; D call uncertain. CDR1 is LGHDT, CDR2 YNNKEL, per germline (reference sequence). V shed 8 bases and J shed 9 bases, with 11 bases lying between them. The CDR3 has 11 residues. The CDR3 protein is CASLAIGEQFF. For the CDR3, the DNA is TGTGCCAGCTTAGCAATAGGTGAGCAGTTCTTC.

The chain links TRBV27 to TRBJ2-1; D remains unclear. CDR3 length: 13 amino acids. With 0 bases removed from V and 8 bases from J, the gap between germline ends came to 8 bases. Germline CDR1 and CDR2: MNHEY and SMNVEV (reference sequence). CDR3 sequence reads: CASSLSSGDEQFF. The DNA of the CDR3 is TGTGCCAGCAGTTTATCGAGTGGGGATGAGCAGTTCTTC.

The J gene is TRBJ2-1, the V gene TRBV5-6, with D perhaps assigned TRBD1 or TRBD2 (5 bases each). V lost 7 bases and J 0 bases, leaving 14 bases between the germline ends. Germline assignment: CDR1 SGHDT and CDR2 YYEEEE. CDR3 length equals 15 residues. The CDR3 region is CASQRGQSSYNEQFF. CDR3 DNA: TGTGCCAGCCAGAGGGGTCAGAGCTCCTACAATGAGCAGTTCTTC.